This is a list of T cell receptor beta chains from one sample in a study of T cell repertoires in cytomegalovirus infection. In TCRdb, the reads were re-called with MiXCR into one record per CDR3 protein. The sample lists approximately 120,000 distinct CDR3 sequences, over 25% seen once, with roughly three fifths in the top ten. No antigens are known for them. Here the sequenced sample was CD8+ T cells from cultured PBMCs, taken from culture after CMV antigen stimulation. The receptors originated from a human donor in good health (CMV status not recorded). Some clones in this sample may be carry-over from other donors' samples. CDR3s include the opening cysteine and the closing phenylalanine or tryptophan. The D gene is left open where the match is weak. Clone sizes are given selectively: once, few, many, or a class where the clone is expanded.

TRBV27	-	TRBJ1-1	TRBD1	CASSFGQAGEAFF	TGTGCCAGCAGTTTTGGACAGGCGGGGGAAGCTTTCTTT
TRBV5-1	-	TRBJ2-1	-	CASSLVVGNEQFF	TGCGCCAGCAGCTTGGTGGTAGGGAATGAGCAGTTCTTC
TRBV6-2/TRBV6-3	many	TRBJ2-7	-	CASSATRIYEQYF	TGTGCCAGCAGCGCCACTAGGATCTACGAGCAGTACTTC
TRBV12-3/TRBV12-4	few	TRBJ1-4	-	CASSFSPLARAGEKLFF	TGTGCCAGCAGCTTCAGCCCGCTCGCCAGGGCCGGTGAAAAACTGTTTTTT
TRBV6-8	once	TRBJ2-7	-	CASSSLSQDTLREQYF	TGTGCCAGCAGTTCCTTGTCGCAGGACACCCTGAGGGAGCAGTACTTC
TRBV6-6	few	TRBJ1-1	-	CASSIPTWPTEAFF	TGTGCCAGCAGTATACCGACCTGGCCGACTGAAGCTTTCTTT
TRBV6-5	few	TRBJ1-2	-	CASSYSITHPSSGYTF	TGTGCCAGCAGTTACTCGATCACTCACCCTTCGTCTGGCTACACCTTC
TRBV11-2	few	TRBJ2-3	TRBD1	CASSPTGFYTDTQYF	TGTGCCAGCAGCCCGACAGGGTTTTACACAGATACGCAGTATTTT
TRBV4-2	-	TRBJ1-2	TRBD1	CASSQEGGQLNGYTF	TGTGCCAGCAGCCAAGAAGGGGGACAGCTCAATGGCTACACCTTC
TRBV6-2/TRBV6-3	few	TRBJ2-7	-	CASRQTLDGSSYEQYF	TGTGCCAGCAGACAAACCCTGGACGGGAGCTCCTACGAGCAGTACTTC
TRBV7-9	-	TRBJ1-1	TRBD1	CASSSYRGPNTEAFF	TGTGCCAGCAGCTCTTACAGGGGACCGAACACTGAAGCTTTCTTT
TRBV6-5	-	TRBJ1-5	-	CASSYSSNQPQHF	TGTGCCAGCAGTTACAGTAGCAATCAGCCCCAGCATTTT
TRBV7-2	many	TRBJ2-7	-	CASSLAQMGGYEQYF	TGTGCCAGCAGCTTAGCGCAAATGGGGGGTTACGAGCAGTACTTC
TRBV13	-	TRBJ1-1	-	CASSSGDNNTEAFF	TGTGCCAGCAGCTCAGGTGATAATAACACTGAAGCTTTCTTT
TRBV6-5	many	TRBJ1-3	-	CASSSPDGSGNTIYF	TGTGCCAGCAGTTCCCCGGACGGCTCTGGAAACACCATATATTTT
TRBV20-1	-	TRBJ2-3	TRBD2	CSARRNAGGSTDTQYF	TGCAGTGCTAGACGGAACGCGGGGGGTAGCACAGATACGCAGTATTTT
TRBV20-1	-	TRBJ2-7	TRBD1	CSATDRAREQYF	TGCAGTGCCACCGACAGGGCGAGGGAGCAGTACTTC
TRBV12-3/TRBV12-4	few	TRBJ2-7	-	CASSSSSSYEQYF	TGTGCCAGCAGTTCATCGTCTAGTTACGAGCAGTACTTC
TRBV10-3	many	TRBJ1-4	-	CAISEDRVGRTTNEKLFF	TGTGCCATCAGTGAGGATAGGGTGGGCAGGACAACTAATGAAAAACTGTTTTTT
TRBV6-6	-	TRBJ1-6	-	CASRRGISGYNSPLHF	TGTGCCAGCAGGAGGGGGATCTCGGGGTATAATTCACCCCTCCACTTT
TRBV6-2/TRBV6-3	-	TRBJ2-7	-	CASSRNSYEQYF	TGTGCCAGCAGTCGCAATTCGTACGAGCAGTACTTC
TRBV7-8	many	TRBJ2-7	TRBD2	CASSRTSGYEQYF	TGTGCCAGCAGCCGGACTAGCGGCTACGAGCAGTACTTC
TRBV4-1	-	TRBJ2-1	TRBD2	CASSQEWGGGDNEQFF	TGCGCCAGCAGCCAAGAGTGGGGCGGGGGTGACAATGAGCAGTTCTTC
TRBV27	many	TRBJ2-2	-	CASSLRDTGELFF	TGTGCCAGCAGCCTTCGAGACACCGGGGAGCTGTTTTTT
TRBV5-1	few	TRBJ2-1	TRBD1	CASSLQGNNEQFF	TGCGCCAGCAGCTTACAGGGGAACAATGAGCAGTTCTTC
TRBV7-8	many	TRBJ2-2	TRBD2	CASSQSGMNTGELFF	TGTGCCAGCAGCCAAAGCGGGATGAACACCGGGGAGCTGTTTTTT
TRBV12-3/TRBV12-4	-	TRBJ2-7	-	CASSLAQRYEQYF	TGTGCCAGCAGTTTAGCTCAACGCTACGAGCAGTACTTC
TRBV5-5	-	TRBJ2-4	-	CASSLLRIPINIQYF	TGTGCCAGCAGCTTGTTGCGGATTCCTATAAACATTCAGTACTTC
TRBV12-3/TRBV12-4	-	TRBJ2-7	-	CASSLRRQPAYEQYF	TGTGCCAGCAGTTTACGGCGACAGCCGGCCTACGAGCAGTACTTC
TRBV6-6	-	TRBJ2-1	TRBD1	CASSYLLGQGWGNEQFF	TGTGCCAGCAGTTACTTGCTAGGACAGGGGTGGGGGAATGAGCAGTTCTTC
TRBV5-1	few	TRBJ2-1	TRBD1	CASSFGTGAAFEQFF	TGCGCCAGCAGCTTCGGGACAGGGGCCGCATTTGAGCAGTTCTTC
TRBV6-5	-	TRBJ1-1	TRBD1	CASSYWTGFEAFF	TGTGCCAGCAGTTACTGGACAGGGTTTGAAGCTTTCTTT
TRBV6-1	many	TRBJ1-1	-	CASSAWGPNTEAFF	TGTGCCAGCAGTGCGTGGGGGCCGAACACTGAAGCTTTCTTT
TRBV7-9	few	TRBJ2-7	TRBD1	CASSPGQGEPYEQYF	TGTGCCAGCAGCCCCGGACAGGGGGAACCCTACGAGCAGTACTTC
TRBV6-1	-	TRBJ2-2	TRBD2	CASSRGGAYTGELFF	TGTGCCAGCAGTCGCGGGGGGGCCTACACCGGGGAGCTGTTTTTT
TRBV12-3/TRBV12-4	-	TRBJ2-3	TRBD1	CASSSWTGEETDTQYF	TGTGCCAGCAGTTCATGGACAGGGGAGGAGACAGATACGCAGTATTTT
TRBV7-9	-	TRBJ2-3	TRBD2	CASSLPPGLAKSTDTQYF	TGTGCCAGCAGCTTACCCCCCGGACTAGCGAAAAGCACAGATACGCAGTATTTT
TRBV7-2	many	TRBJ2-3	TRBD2	CASSNLAGGPVVNADTQYF	TGTGCCAGCAGCAACCTCGCGGGGGGGCCAGTCGTGAATGCAGATACGCAGTATTTT
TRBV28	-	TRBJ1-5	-	CASGWEPGNQPQHF	TGTGCCAGCGGCTGGGAGCCTGGCAATCAGCCCCAGCATTTT
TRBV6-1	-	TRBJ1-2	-	CASSPNHSQRGYTF	TGTGCCAGCAGTCCCAACCACTCTCAGCGTGGCTACACCTTC
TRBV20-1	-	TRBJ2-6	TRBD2	CSATTAGVSGANVLTF	TGCAGTGCCACTACAGCGGGGGTCTCTGGGGCCAACGTCCTGACTTTC
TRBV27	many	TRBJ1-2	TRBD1	CASSSLSQGIGNYGYTF	TGTGCCAGCAGTTCCTTATCACAGGGGATTGGAAACTATGGCTACACCTTC
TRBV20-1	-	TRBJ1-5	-	CSASPQGSGQPQHF	TGCAGTGCTAGCCCACAGGGATCGGGTCAGCCCCAGCATTTT
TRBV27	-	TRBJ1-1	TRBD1	CASMGQGFRAFF	TGTGCCAGCATGGGACAGGGGTTCCGGGCTTTCTTT
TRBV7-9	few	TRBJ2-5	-	CASSLGGPQGQYF	TGTGCCAGCAGCCTGGGGGGGCCGCAGGGCCAGTACTTC
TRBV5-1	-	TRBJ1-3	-	CASSFYPGNTIYF	TGCGCCAGCAGCTTTTACCCTGGAAACACCATATATTTT
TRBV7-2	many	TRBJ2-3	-	CASSRGQSTDTQYF	TGTGCCAGCTCAAGAGGACAGTCCACAGATACGCAGTATTTT
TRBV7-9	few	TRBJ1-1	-	CASSGLRGATEAFF	TGTGCCAGCAGCGGCCTGCGGGGGGCAACTGAAGCTTTCTTT
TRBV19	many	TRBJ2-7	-	CASSIGGGKDYEQYF	TGTGCCAGTAGTATAGGTGGAGGGAAGGACTACGAGCAGTACTTC
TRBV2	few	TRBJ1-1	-	CASFASTEAFF	TGTGCCAGCTTTGCGAGCACTGAAGCTTTCTTT
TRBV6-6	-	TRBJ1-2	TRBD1	CASSSDRAFLANYGYIF	TGTGCCAGCAGCAGTGACAGGGCCTTTTTAGCTAACTATGGCTACATCTTC
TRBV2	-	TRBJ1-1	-	CASRETGENTEAFF	TGTGCCAGCAGGGAAACTGGGGAAAACACTGAAGCTTTCTTT
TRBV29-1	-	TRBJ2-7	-	CSVVGVSIYEQYF	TGCAGCGTTGTAGGCGTCTCAATCTACGAGCAGTACTTC
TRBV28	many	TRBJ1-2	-	CASSLMGVTYGYTF	TGTGCCAGCAGTTTAATGGGGGTAACTTATGGCTACACCTTC
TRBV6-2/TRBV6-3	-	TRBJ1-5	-	CASSSPGQKMGNEPQHF	TGTGCCAGCAGTAGCCCCGGACAGAAAATGGGCAATGAGCCCCAGCATTTT
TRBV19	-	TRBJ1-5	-	CASSIRGRRNSNQPQHF	TGTGCCAGTAGTATCAGGGGCCGTAGAAATAGCAATCAGCCCCAGCATTTT
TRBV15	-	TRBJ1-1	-	CATSRSSGYTEAFF	TGTGCCACCAGCAGATCGTCAGGTTACACTGAAGCTTTCTTT
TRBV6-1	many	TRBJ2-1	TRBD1	CASKRDRGLYNEQFF	TGTGCCAGCAAAAGAGACAGGGGACTCTACAATGAGCAGTTCTTC
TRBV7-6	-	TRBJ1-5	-	CASSLSSGDNQPQHF	TGTGCCAGCAGCTTATCCTCCGGGGACAATCAGCCCCAGCATTTT
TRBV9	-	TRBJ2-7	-	CASNREGNEQYF	TGTGCCAGCAACAGGGAAGGGAACGAGCAGTACTTC